This entry lists 16 T cell receptor beta chains sequenced from one sample in a study of patients and donors after allogeneic stem cell transplantation. MiXCR, applied by TCRdb to the RT-PCR reads, yields one record per CDR3 protein. The sample records hundreds of thousands of distinct CDR3 sequences, roughly 16% being singletons. The sample consisted of blood, either unsorted or a sorted T cell fraction (not recorded which). The receptors originated from a human donor who was either an allogeneic HSCT recipient or a stem cell or donor lymphocyte infusion donor (not recorded which). It is not recorded whose cells these are; they may come from a transplant donor.

This clonotype has only one observation. The rearrangement uses TRBV27 and TRBJ1-2; 10 bases line up with TRBD1. There are 16 residues in the CDR3. Trimming at V came to 5 bases and at J to 2 bases, leaving 8 bases not matched to a gene. Germline V gene data show CDR1 as MNHEY and CDR2 as SMNVEV (reference sequence). The CDR3 is CASSLGQGGTNYGYTF. As DNA, the CDR3 is TGTGCCAGCAGTCTCGGACAGGGGGGCACAAACTATGGCTACACCTTC.

This chain joins TRBV5-6 and TRBJ2-7, with D perhaps TRBD2 (6 bases). Per the germline V gene, CDR1 is SGHDT and CDR2 is YYEEEE. This CDR3 region has 14 residues. Trimming cost V 4 bases and J 3 bases, with 14 bases left between them. The CDR3 spells CASSLGLQNYEQYF. In DNA, the CDR3 is TGTGCCAGCAGCCTGGGACTTCAAAACTACGAGCAGTACTTC.

The genes are TRBV4-1 and TRBJ1-1, with D unclear. This CDR3 contains 15 residues. The germline V and J ends were trimmed by 1 base and 3 bases, with 12 bases remaining between them. Germline CDR1 MGHRA, CDR2 YSYEKL. The CDR3 reads CASSQGSGFDTEAFF. The CDR3 bases are TGCGCCAGCAGCCAAGGGTCGGGGTTTGACACTGAAGCTTTCTTT.

The table lists this clonotype with a few counts. DNA of the CDR3: TGCGCCAGCAGCTTGTTTGAATCGGGAGCGGGAGCCGGGGAGCTGTTTTTT. This codes for CASSLFESGAGAGELFF. The chain combines TRBV5-1 with TRBJ2-2; 8 bases line up with TRBD2. The length of the CDR3 is 17 residues. Germline V CDR1 and CDR2: SGHRS, YFSETQ. The V gene end was trimmed by 1 base and the J gene end by 6 bases; junction bases not matched to a gene: 11.

The gene calls are TRBV5-1 and TRBJ2-1, with 8 bases lining up with TRBD2. The CDR3 covers 17 residues. Germline loops: CDR1 SGHRS, CDR2 YFSETQ. The V and J ends lost 4 bases and 7 bases, in that order; junction bases with no gene match: 16. CDR3 loop: CASSRRTLAGPGNEQFF. The CDR3 bases are TGCGCCAGCAGCCGGCGAACCCTAGCGGGTCCTGGGAATGAGCAGTTCTTC.

J is TRBJ2-3 and V is TRBV11-2; TRBD2 matches at 8 bases. CDR1 and CDR2 from the germline V gene are SGHAT and FQNNGV. The trim removed 6 bases at V and 5 bases at J, leaving 7 bases unmatched. This CDR3 is built from 14 residues. For the CDR3, the DNA is TGTGCCAGCAGACGTGGACTAGCTCAAGATACGCAGTATTTT. This encodes CASRRGLAQDTQYF.

There are many counts of this clonotype. This chain connects TRBV6-5 to TRBJ1-1; 8 nucleotides align to TRBD1. The CDR3 contains 16 residues. J gave up 7 bases and V 0 bases, and 10 bases lay outside the gene matches. Germline lookup yields CDR1 MNHEY and CDR2 SVGAGI. Here the CDR3 DNA reads TGTGCCAGCAGTTACTCGTTGCAGGGGGCGTGGAGTGAAGCTTTCTTT. Protein: CASSYSLQGAWSEAFF.

In its sample, this clonotype was seen a few times. V usage is TRBV3-1 and J usage is TRBJ2-2; maybe TRBD2 (5 bases). V dropped 0 bases and J dropped 4 bases, with 9 bases sitting between them. There are 15 residues in the CDR3. The germline CDR1 and CDR2 sequences are LGHDT and YNNKEL (reference sequence). The DNA for the CDR3 is TGTGCCAGCAGCCAAGATCGGCGGGTCACCGGGGAGCTGTTTTTT. As protein: CASSQDRRVTGELFF.

The rearrangement links TRBV29-1 to TRBJ1-1; TRBD1 matches 8 bases. The CDR3 sequence is 13 residues long. Germline V gene sequence: CDR1 SQVTM, CDR2 ANQGSEA. V lost 3 bases to trimming and J lost 4 bases; unmatched junction nucleotides: 4. CDR3 nucleotide sequence: TGCAGCGTTGACATACAGGGGGGCACTGAAGCTTTCTTT. It is translated as CSVDIQGGTEAFF. Variable domain in full (rest from reference TRBV29-1 and TRBJ1-1): SAVISQKPSRDICQRGTSLTIQCQVDSQVTMMFWYRQQPGQSLTLIATANQGSEATYESGFVIDKFPISRPNLTFSTLTVSNMSPEDSSIYLCSVDIQGGTEAFFGQGTRLTVV.

The chain recombines TRBV7-2 with TRBJ2-3; 12 bases agree with TRBD2. Germline values: CDR1 SGHTA, CDR2 FQGNSA. The V segment lost 0 bases and the J segment 4 bases; nucleotides outside the gene matches: 2. This CDR3 contains 16 residues. The DNA for the CDR3 is TGTGCCAGCAGCTTAGCGGCTAGCGGGGGGGCAGATACGCAGTATTTT. This translates into CASSLAASGGADTQYF. Supplemented by reference TRBV7-2 and TRBJ2-3, the full variable domain reads GAGVSQSPSNKVTEKGKDVELRCDPISGHTALYWYRQSLGQGLEFLIYFQGNSAPDKSGLPSDRFSAERTGGSVSTLTIQRTQQEDSAVYLCASSLAASGGADTQYFGPGTRLTVL.

V is TRBV28 and J is TRBJ2-3; no reliable D call. CDR3 size: 12 residues. The V gene lost 5 bases and the J gene lost 6 bases, with 9 bases spanning the gap. Germline CDR1 MDHEN, CDR2 SYDVKM. The CDR3 protein is CASSILGDTQYF. The CDR3 DNA reads TGTGCCAGCAGTATCTTGGGGGATACGCAGTATTTT.

The chain carries TRBV30 and TRBJ2-4; 8 bases match TRBD1. CDR3 length equals 15 residues. CDR1 is GTSNPN, CDR2 SVGIG, per germline (reference sequence). V shed 4 bases, J shed 1 base, and the junction held 6 bases outside the gene matches. The CDR3, as DNA: TGTGCCTGGACAGGGGGCGCTTGGGCCAAAAACATTCAGTACTTC. Amino acids: CAWTGGAWAKNIQYF.

V gene TRBV7-9 combines with J gene TRBJ2-3; TRBD1 agrees at 11 bases. Unmatched junction bases numbered 8, after V lost 5 bases and J lost 4 bases. The germline V gene encodes CDR1 SEHNR and CDR2 FQNEAQ (reference sequence). The length of the CDR3 is 16 residues. CDR3 region: CASSLRTGGRPDTQYF. The CDR3 DNA is TGTGCCAGCAGCCTCCGGACAGGGGGCAGGCCAGATACGCAGTATTTT.

This clonotype was seen only a few times. This chain connects TRBV4-1 to TRBJ2-1; TRBD1 agrees at 7 bases. V was pared by 2 bases and J by 10 bases, with 8 bases of the junction left unmatched. Germline CDR1 reads MGHRA; CDR2 reads YSYEKL. The length of the CDR3 is 14 residues. CDR3: CASSQLMRGLEQFF. For the CDR3, the DNA is TGCGCCAGCAGCCAACTCATGAGGGGGCTGGAGCAGTTCTTC.

This clonotype was counted once. The J gene is TRBJ2-7, the V gene TRBV12-3 or TRBV12-4; perhaps TRBD1 as D (6 bases). The CDR3 covers 12 residues. Trimming pared 3 bases from V and 6 bases from J, leaving 9 bases between. The CDR3 sequence is CASSLGASEQYF. The DNA of the CDR3 is TGTGCCAGCAGTTTGGGGGCAAGCGAGCAGTACTTC.

The table lists this clonotype with a few counts. This chain connects TRBV29-1 to TRBJ2-3; the D gene is possibly TRBD2 (6 bases). There are 13 residues in the CDR3. From germline, CDR1 is SQVTM and CDR2 ANQGSEA. The V and J ends lost 7 bases and 1 base respectively, with 12 bases between them. As DNA, the CDR3 is TGCAGCGGTTCGGAGCGGGGCACAGATACGCAGTATTTT. This gives the protein CSGSERGTDTQYF.